In its sample, the clone carrying this T cell receptor (beta chain) was seen many times. Its antigen is currently unknown. Germline values: CDR1 LGHNT, CDR2 FRNRAP. The CDR3 is made up of 14 amino acids. The V gene end was trimmed by 9 bases and the J gene end by 3 bases; junction bases not matched to a gene: 8. The sample originates from a study of naive and memory T cell subsets. Treatment noted: skin biopsy from PPD injection site in Mantoux-positive individual. An oligonucleotide containing a UMI was ligated to the 3' end of TCR cDNA. Unsorted total RNA, roughly 1 to 1,100 ng, was DNase treated before reverse transcription. Overall study results and limits: TCR transcript changes with activation or differentiation may affect this RNA method. Higher TCR numbers at tuberculin sites reflect T cell infiltration, per interpretation.

Amplification of ligated cDNA took four PCR rounds with SP2 and nested alpha and beta constant primers. TCRdb re-called the UMI-ligation and nested PCR reads with MiXCR, one entry per CDR3 protein. The sample lists around 30,000 distinct CDR3 sequences, about 6.2% occurring once. This clonotype originated in an adult in good health. The V call is TRBV12-5, the J call TRBJ1-5; TRBD1 matches 7 bases. Here the sequenced sample was skin, taken from a tuberculin skin test site. CDR3 in DNA: TGTGCTAGCACAACGGGACAGATCAATCAGCCCCAGCATTTT. Protein product: CASTTGQINQPQHF. Full variable domain (missing parts from reference TRBV12-5 and TRBJ1-5): DARVTQTPRHKVTEMGQEVTMRCQPILGHNTVFWYRQTMMQGLELLAYFRNRAPLDDSGMPKDRFSAEMPDATLATLKIQPSEPRDSAVYFCASTTGQINQPQHFGDGTRLSIL.